These 27 T cell receptor beta chains share one sample of origin, sequenced in a study of T cells in Graves' hyperthyroidism and ophthalmopathy. Amplification targeted TCR beta CDR3 regions from RNA transcripts. A set of HTBI primers served as the primers for a first-round RT-PCR of the TCR CDR3. TCRdb reprocessed the multiplex PCR reads with MiXCR, giving one entry per CDR3 protein. The sample shows 300,000 to 400,000 distinct CDR3 sequences, about 12% of them seen only once. Sequencing was carried out using blood. All receptors derive from a woman between 18 and 29 years old with Graves' hyperthyroidism.

A note on this clonotype: This clone may be a read error of a much larger clone one base away. This sequence joins TRBV28 and TRBJ2-3, with 10 bases aligning to TRBD2. The length of the CDR3 is 17 residues. Germline V gene sequence: CDR1 MDHEN, CDR2 SYDVKM. The ends lost 7 bases at V and 4 bases at J; junction bases unmatched: 14. CDR3 residues: CASTCVGASGSPDTQYF. In nucleotides, the CDR3 is TGTGCCAGCACTTGCGTGGGGGCTAGCGGGAGTCCAGATACGCAGTATTTT. Filled out from reference TRBV28 and TRBJ2-3, the complete variable domain reads DVKVTQSSRYLVKRTGEKVFLECVQDMDHENMFWYRQDPGLGLRLIYFSYDVKMKEKGDIPEGYSVSREKKERFSLILESASTNQTSMYLCASTCVGASGSPDTQYFGPGTRLTVL.

In its sample, this clonotype was seen many times. This chain joins TRBV28 and TRBJ2-5; 11 bases map to TRBD2. CDR1 and CDR2 from the germline V gene are MDHEN and SYDVKM. The CDR3 is 16 residues long. Unmatched junction bases numbered 8, after V lost 6 bases and J lost 2 bases. The CDR3 coding sequence is TGTGCCAGCAGCAGCCTGGGACTAGCGGCTCAAGAGACCCAGTACTTC. This gives the protein CASSSLGLAAQETQYF.

The table lists this clonotype with many counts. The chain recombines TRBV7-9 with TRBJ1-2; unclear D gene. The V gene's germline CDR1 is SEHNR and CDR2 FQNEAQ (reference sequence). The CDR3 consists of 14 residues. The V and J ends lost 1 base and 7 bases respectively, with 13 bases between them. The DNA for the CDR3 is TGTGCCAGCAGCTTAGAGAACAGCTTCGCTGGCTACACCTTC. Its translation: CASSLENSFAGYTF.

The chain is built from TRBV12-3 or TRBV12-4 and TRBJ1-1, with D uncertain. The V end was cut by 1 base, the J end by 5 bases, with 17 bases between. The CDR3 runs 16 residues. The CDR3 sequence: CASSLGGGRSWTEAFF. The CDR3 DNA is TGTGCCAGCAGTTTAGGGGGAGGACGGAGTTGGACTGAAGCTTTCTTT.

This CDR3 reads CASSLPSGSEQYF. DNA of the CDR3: TGTGCCAGCAGCTTACCTAGCGGGAGTGAGCAGTACTTC. The chain uses TRBV5-6 and TRBJ2-7; TRBD2 aligns across 10 bases. Losses at the gene ends were 2 bases for V and 7 bases for J; bases not matched to a gene: 3. CDR3 length: 13 residues. The V gene's germline CDR1 is SGHDT and CDR2 YYEEEE.

This clonotype was observed a single time. Possible read error: a much larger clone is one base away. This chain links TRBV7-9 with TRBJ2-7; 10 bases are a match to TRBD2. The V and J ends lost 2 bases and 7 bases, in that order; junction bases with no gene match: 8. Germline V gene data show CDR1 as SEHNR and CDR2 as FQNEAQ (reference sequence). The CDR3 contains 15 residues. CDR3 residues: CASSLLAGVGNEQYF. The CDR3 nucleotides are TGTGCCAGCAGCTTACTAGCGGGAGTTGGTAATGAGCAGTACTTC.

At least ten counts were recorded for this clonotype. The gene calls are TRBV24-1 and TRBJ1-1; D not certain. V lost 0 bases and J lost 2, with 12 bases in between. Germline values: CDR1 KGHDR, CDR2 SFDVKD. The CDR3 spans 16 residues. Here the CDR3 DNA reads TGTGCCACCAGTGATTTGCGTTTGGGATCAAACACTGAAGCTTTCTTT. Translated: CATSDLRLGSNTEAFF.

This chain uses TRBV20-1 with TRBJ1-2; D may be TRBD1 (6 bases). Germline CDR1 DFQATT, CDR2 SNEGSKA (reference sequence). The CDR3 has 11 amino acids. The chain's CDR3 is CTWRGADGYTF. CDR3 nucleotide sequence: TGCACCTGGCGGGGGGCTGACGGCTACACCTTC.

There are many counts of this clonotype. V usage is TRBV6-1 and J usage is TRBJ2-5; tentative D call: TRBD2 (6 bases). Trimming took 5 bases from V and 4 from J, leaving 23 bases between them. The CDR3 has 17 residues. CDR1 is MNHNS and CDR2 is SASEGT in the germline V gene. The CDR3 bases are TGTGCCAGCAGTCCCCATCACATTGGGGGGACGGGAGAGACCCAGTACTTC. It encodes CASSPHHIGGTGETQYF.

This clonotype was detected only a few times. The CDR3 protein is CASSIDLSSGSYYNEQFF. The CDR3 coding sequence is TGTGCCAGTAGTATAGATCTATCAAGCGGGAGTTACTACAATGAGCAGTTCTTC. This chain uses TRBV19 with TRBJ2-1, with 8 bases aligning to TRBD2. This CDR3 has 18 residues. Germline lookup yields CDR1 LNHDA and CDR2 SQIVND (reference sequence). Losses at the gene ends were 0 bases for V and 3 bases for J; bases not matched to a gene: 10. The full variable domain, in which reference TRBV19 and TRBJ2-1 provide the parts outside the CDR3, is DGGITQSPKYLFRKEGQNVTLSCEQNLNHDAMYWYRQDPGQGLRLIYYSQIVNDFQKGDIAEGYSVSREKKESFPLTVTSAQKNPTAFYLCASSIDLSSGSYYNEQFFGPGTRLTVL.

This clonotype was seen repeatedly, ten times or more. This sequence joins TRBV2 and TRBJ1-2, with D unresolved. The CDR3 length is 12 residues. The germline gives CDR1 SNHLY, CDR2 FYNNEI. Trimming left V 7 bases short and J 5 bases short, with 11 bases between. The DNA for the CDR3 is TGTGCCAGCAAGCCGAGACAATATGGCTACACCTTC. This translates into CASKPRQYGYTF.

This clonotype showed up just once. The genes are TRBV20-1 and TRBJ2-5; D gene unclear. The CDR3 extends over 14 amino acids. V was clipped by 0 bases and J by 1 base, with 9 bases between them. The germline V gene has CDR1 DFQATT and CDR2 SNEGSKA (reference sequence). CDR3 sequence (DNA): TGCAGTGCTAGAGATTACGGCATCCAAGAGACCCAGTACTTC. It specifies CSARDYGIQETQYF.

Only a few counts were recorded for this clonotype. The rearrangement uses TRBV20-1 and TRBJ2-1; 9 bases line up with TRBD2. Germline trimming cut 5 bases from V and 4 bases from J; bases unmatched to any gene: 6. Looked up from germline, CDR1 is DFQATT and CDR2 is SNEGSKA (reference sequence). The CDR3 consists of 14 residues. The chain's CDR3 is CSAYGSGGYNEQFF. The CDR3 DNA sequence: TGCAGTGCTTATGGTAGCGGGGGTTACAATGAGCAGTTCTTC.

This clonotype was observed a few times. The chain recombines TRBV13 with TRBJ2-3; 9 bases align to TRBD2. The CDR3 contains 15 residues. Germline V gives CDR1 PRHDT, CDR2 FYEKMQ (reference sequence). Losses at the gene ends were 0 bases for V and 7 bases for J; bases not matched to a gene: 5. In DNA form, the CDR3 reads TGTGCCAGCAGCTTAGGTGAGCGGGAGGCCCATACGCAGTATTTT. Protein sequence: CASSLGEREAHTQYF. Together with reference TRBV13 and TRBJ2-3, the CDR3 gives the full variable domain: AAGVIQSPRHLIKEKRETATLKCYPIPRHDTVYWYQQGPGQDPQFLISFYEKMQSDKGSIPDRFSAQQFSDYHSELNMSSLELGDSALYFCASSLGEREAHTQYFGPGTRLTVL.

This clonotype showed up many times. The chain links TRBV7-3 to TRBJ2-1; D gene uncertain. Germline CDR1 is SGHTA and CDR2 is FQGTGA. Trimming cost V 3 bases and J 5 bases, with 11 bases left between them. CDR3 size: 14 residues. CDR3 sequence: CASSLTHANNEQFF. The CDR3 DNA sequence: TGTGCCAGCAGCTTGACTCATGCTAACAATGAGCAGTTCTTC.

The genes are TRBV7-2 and TRBJ1-4; 10 nucleotides agree with TRBD1. There are 14 residues in the CDR3. Germline assignment: CDR1 SGHTA and CDR2 FQGNSA. V shed 0 bases, J shed 11 bases, and the junction held 3 bases outside the gene matches. The CDR3 bases are TGTGCCAGCAGCTTAGCGGGGACAGGGGATAAACTGTTTTTT. Encoded protein: CASSLAGTGDKLFF.

There are many counts of this clonotype. The rearrangement joins TRBV7-2 to TRBJ2-3, with a possible D match to TRBD2 (6 bases). This CDR3 has 14 residues. Per germline, CDR1 SGHTA and CDR2 FQGNSA. Between the trimmed V and J ends, which lost 4 bases and 3 bases, there was a span of 11 bases. The CDR3 here is CASSSEGTTDTQYF. As DNA, the CDR3 is TGTGCCAGCAGCTCGGAGGGGACGACAGATACGCAGTATTTT.

Many counts were recorded for this clonotype. The chain recombines TRBV12-3 or TRBV12-4 with TRBJ1-1; D might be TRBD1 (5 bases). Trimming removed 3 bases at V and 1 base at J, with 15 bases between. This CDR3 region has 16 residues. The CDR3 DNA follows: TGTGCCAGCAGTTTCGGGGGTAGTAGACGGAACACTGAAGCTTTCTTT. Amino acid sequence: CASSFGGSRRNTEAFF.

Ten or more counts support this clonotype. The CDR3 coding sequence is TGTGCCAGCAGTCTCGACAGGGTAGACGAGCAGTACTTC. This gives the protein CASSLDRVDEQYF. The V call is TRBV12-3 or TRBV12-4, the J call TRBJ2-7; 7 bases line up with TRBD1. This CDR3 is 13 amino acids long. V gave up 5 bases and J gave up 5 bases; unmatched junction bases: 6.

This clonotype appeared many times. The rearrangement uses TRBV3-1 and TRBJ2-2, with D perhaps TRBD1 (6 bases). The germline V gene encodes CDR1 LGHDT and CDR2 YNNKEL (reference sequence). Trimming pared 0 bases from V and 3 bases from J, leaving 14 bases between. This CDR3 has 17 residues. CDR3 sequence: CASSQDFNRAYTGELFF. Written as DNA, the CDR3 is TGTGCCAGCAGCCAAGATTTTAACAGGGCCTACACCGGGGAGCTGTTTTTT.

This clonotype was counted ten times or more. The chain recombines TRBV15 with TRBJ1-1; possibly TRBD1 for D (5 bases). Germline assignment: CDR1 LNHNV and CDR2 YYDKDF (reference sequence). CDR3 length: 15 residues. V lost 0 bases and J lost 1, with 9 bases in between. CDR3 sequence (DNA): TGTGCCACCAGCAGAGACAGGACACCGAACACTGAAGCTTTCTTT. Encoded protein: CATSRDRTPNTEAFF.

Points on this clonotype: A much larger clone lies one base from this, so it may be a read error. The genes are TRBV20-1 and TRBJ2-2; D is undetermined. The germline V gene encodes CDR1 DFQATT and CDR2 SNEGSKA (reference sequence). The CDR3 extends over 11 amino acids. Trimming removed 4 bases at V and 3 bases at J, with 3 bases between. The DNA for the CDR3 is TGCAGTGCTAAGGACACCGGGGAGCTGTTTTTT. This encodes CSAKDTGELFF.

J is TRBJ2-5 and V is TRBV30, with TRBD2 matching over 11 bases. Losses at the gene ends were 8 bases for V and 3 bases for J; bases not matched to a gene: 20. The CDR3 loop spans 18 amino acids. The germline CDR1 and CDR2 sequences are GTSNPN and SVGIG (reference sequence). The CDR3 bases are TGTGCCGGTTTGAGAGGGCTTACTAGCGGGAGCAGGGAAGAGACCCAGTACTTC. Translating gives CAGLRGLTSGSREETQYF.

The sample holds a few counts of this clonotype. The V call is TRBV28, the J call TRBJ1-5, with a weak D call TRBD1 (5 bases). The ends were cut back, 7 bases at V and 3 bases at J, with 16 bases in the middle. CDR3 length equals 15 residues. The germline gives CDR1 MDHEN, CDR2 SYDVKM. The CDR3 reads CASISPQGFNQPQHF. Written as DNA, the CDR3 is TGTGCCAGCATTTCCCCCCAGGGCTTCAATCAGCCCCAGCATTTT.

This clonotype was picked up many times. The chain combines TRBV6-1 with TRBJ1-5; D is ambiguous. CDR3 length equals 14 residues. Trimming pared 5 bases from V and 2 bases from J, leaving 10 bases between. The germline CDR1 and CDR2 sequences are MNHNS and SASEGT. The CDR3 nucleotides read TGTGCCAGCAGTAGGCCCGAGGGCAATCAGCCCCAGCATTTT. Translated, it gives CASSRPEGNQPQHF.

This clonotype was observed at least ten times. The chain combines TRBV7-2 with TRBJ1-1, with D possibly TRBD1 on 6 matching bases. Germline loops: CDR1 SGHTA, CDR2 FQGNSA. Trimming removed 4 bases at V and 4 bases at J, with 16 bases between. The CDR3 extends over 15 amino acids. CDR3 nucleotide sequence: TGTGCCAGCAGCTCAAAACAGGGTAGGGGCACTGAAGCTTTCTTT. Translating it yields CASSSKQGRGTEAFF.

The rearrangement links TRBV18 to TRBJ1-5; TRBD1 agrees at 10 bases. Germline loops: CDR1 KGHSH, CDR2 LQKENI. V shed 0 bases, J shed 1 base, and the junction held 3 bases outside the gene matches. The CDR3 runs to 17 residues. CDR3 sequence reads: CASSPPGQGISNQPQHF. DNA of the CDR3: TGTGCCAGCTCACCACCGGGACAGGGGATAAGCAATCAGCCCCAGCATTTT.